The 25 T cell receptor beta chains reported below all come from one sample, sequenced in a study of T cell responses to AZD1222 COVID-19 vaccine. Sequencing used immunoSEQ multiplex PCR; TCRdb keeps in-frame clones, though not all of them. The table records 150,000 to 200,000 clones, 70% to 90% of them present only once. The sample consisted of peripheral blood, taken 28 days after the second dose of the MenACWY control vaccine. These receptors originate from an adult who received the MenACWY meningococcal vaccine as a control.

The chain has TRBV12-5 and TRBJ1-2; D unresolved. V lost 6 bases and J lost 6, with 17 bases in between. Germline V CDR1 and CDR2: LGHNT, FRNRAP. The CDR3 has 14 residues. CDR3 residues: CASGDPMEGDGYTF. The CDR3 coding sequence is TGTGCTAGTGGCGACCCGATGGAGGGCGATGGCTACACCTTC.

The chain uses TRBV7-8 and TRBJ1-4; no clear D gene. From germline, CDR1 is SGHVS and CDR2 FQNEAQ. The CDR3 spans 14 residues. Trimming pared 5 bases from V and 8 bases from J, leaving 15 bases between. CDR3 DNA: TGTGCCAGCAGCCAAGGACTGACTGCGGAAAAACTGTTTTTT. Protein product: CASSQGLTAEKLFF.

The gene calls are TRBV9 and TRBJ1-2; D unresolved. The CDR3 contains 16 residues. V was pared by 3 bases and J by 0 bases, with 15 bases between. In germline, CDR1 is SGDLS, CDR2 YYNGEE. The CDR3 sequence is CASSGWPDGSNYGYTF. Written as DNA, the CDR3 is TGTGCCAGCAGCGGATGGCCGGACGGCTCTAACTATGGCTACACCTTC.

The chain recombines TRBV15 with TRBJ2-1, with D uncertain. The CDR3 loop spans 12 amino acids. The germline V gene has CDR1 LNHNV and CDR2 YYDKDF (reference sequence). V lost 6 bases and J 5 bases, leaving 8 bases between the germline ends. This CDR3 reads CATRGPNNEQFF. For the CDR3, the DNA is TGTGCCACCAGAGGACCTAACAATGAGCAGTTCTTC.

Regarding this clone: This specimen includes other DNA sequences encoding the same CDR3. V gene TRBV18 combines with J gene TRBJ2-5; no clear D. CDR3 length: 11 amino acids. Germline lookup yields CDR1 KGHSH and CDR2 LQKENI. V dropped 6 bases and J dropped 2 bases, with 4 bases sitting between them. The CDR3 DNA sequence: TGTGCCAGCTCGCCGCAAGAGACCCAGTACTTC. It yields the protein CASSPQETQYF. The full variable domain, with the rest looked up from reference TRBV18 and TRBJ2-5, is NAGVMQNPRHLVRRRGQEARLRCSPMKGHSHVYWYRQLPEEGLKFMVYLQKENIIDESGMPKERFSAEFPKEGPSILRIQQVVRGDSAAYFCASSPQETQYFGPGTRLLVL.

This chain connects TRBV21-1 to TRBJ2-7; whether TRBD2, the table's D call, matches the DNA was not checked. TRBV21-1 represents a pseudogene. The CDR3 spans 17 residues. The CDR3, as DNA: TGTGCCAGCAGCTCAAAGGGGGGTAGCGGGTTCTCCTACGAGCAGTACTTC. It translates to CASSSKGGSGFSYEQYF.

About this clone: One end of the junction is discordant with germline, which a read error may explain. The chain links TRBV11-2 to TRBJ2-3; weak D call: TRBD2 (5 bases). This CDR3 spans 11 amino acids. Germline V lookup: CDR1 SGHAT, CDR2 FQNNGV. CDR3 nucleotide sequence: TGTGCCAGCAGCTCGTACTTCACTAGATTTTTT. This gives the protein CASSSYFTRFF.

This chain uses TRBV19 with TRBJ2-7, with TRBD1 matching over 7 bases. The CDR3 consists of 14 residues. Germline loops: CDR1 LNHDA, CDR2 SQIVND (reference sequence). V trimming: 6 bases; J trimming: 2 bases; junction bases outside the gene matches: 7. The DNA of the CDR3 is TGTGCCAGTAGCCGACAGGGCCCAGCCTACGAGCAGTACTTC. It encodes CASSRQGPAYEQYF.

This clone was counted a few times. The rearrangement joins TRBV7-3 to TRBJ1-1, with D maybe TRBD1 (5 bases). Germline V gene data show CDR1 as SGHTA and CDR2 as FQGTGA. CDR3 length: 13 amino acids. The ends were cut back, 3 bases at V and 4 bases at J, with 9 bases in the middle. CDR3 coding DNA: TGTGCCAGCAGCTTCAGGGAGAGCACTGAAGCTTTCTTT. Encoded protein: CASSFRESTEAFF.

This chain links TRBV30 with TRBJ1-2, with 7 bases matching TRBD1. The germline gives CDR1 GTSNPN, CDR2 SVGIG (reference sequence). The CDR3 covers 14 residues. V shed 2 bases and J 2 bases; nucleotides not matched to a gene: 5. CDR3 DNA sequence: TGTGCCTGGAGTCAGGGGGATAGGAACTATGGCTACACCTTC. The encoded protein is CAWSQGDRNYGYTF. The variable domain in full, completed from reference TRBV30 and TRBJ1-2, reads SQTIHQWPATLVQPVGSPLSLECTVEGTSNPNLYWYRQAAGRGLQLLFYSVGIGQISSEVPQNLSASRPQDRQFILSSKKLLLSDSGFYLCAWSQGDRNYGYTFGSGTRLTVV.

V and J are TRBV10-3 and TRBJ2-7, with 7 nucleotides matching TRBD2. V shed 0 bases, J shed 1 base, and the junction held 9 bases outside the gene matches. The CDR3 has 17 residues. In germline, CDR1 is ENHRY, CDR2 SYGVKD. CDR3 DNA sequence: TGTGCCATCAGTGAGTCGATGGGTACTAGCGCTTCCTACGAGCAGTACTTC. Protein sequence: CAISESMGTSASYEQYF.

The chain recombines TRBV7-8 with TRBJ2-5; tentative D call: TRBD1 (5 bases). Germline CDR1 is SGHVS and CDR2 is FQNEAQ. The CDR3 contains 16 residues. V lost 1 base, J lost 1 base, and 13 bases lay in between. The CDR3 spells CASSLDYPTVQETQYF. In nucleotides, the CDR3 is TGTGCCAGCAGCTTAGACTACCCGACAGTCCAAGAGACCCAGTACTTC.

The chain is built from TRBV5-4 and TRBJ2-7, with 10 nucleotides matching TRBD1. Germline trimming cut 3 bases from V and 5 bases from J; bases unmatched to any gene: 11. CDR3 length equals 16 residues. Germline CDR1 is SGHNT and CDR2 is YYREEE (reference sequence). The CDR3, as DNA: TGTGCCAGCAGCTCATACCTAACCGGGACAGGGGACGAGCAGTACTTC. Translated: CASSSYLTGTGDEQYF.

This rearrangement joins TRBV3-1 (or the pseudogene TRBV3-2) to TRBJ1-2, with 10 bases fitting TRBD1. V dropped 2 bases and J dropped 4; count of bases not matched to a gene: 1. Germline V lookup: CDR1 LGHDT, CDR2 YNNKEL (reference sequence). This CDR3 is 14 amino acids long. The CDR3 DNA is TGTGCCAGCAGCCAACGGGACAGGGGCTATGGCTACACCTTC. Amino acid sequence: CASSQRDRGYGYTF.

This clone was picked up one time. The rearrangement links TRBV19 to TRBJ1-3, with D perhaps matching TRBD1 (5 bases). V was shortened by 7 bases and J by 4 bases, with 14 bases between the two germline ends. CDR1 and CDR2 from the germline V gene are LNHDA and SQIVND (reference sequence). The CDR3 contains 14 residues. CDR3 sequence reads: CASNPTVSGNTIYF. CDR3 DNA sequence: TGTGCCAGTAACCCGACAGTCTCGGGAAACACCATATATTTT.

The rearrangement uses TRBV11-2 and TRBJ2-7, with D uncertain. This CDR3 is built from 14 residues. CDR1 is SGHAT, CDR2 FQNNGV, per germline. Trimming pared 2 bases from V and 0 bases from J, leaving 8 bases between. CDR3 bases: TGTGCCAGCAGCTTATCGGCTTACTCCTACGAGCAGTACTTC. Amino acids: CASSLSAYSYEQYF.

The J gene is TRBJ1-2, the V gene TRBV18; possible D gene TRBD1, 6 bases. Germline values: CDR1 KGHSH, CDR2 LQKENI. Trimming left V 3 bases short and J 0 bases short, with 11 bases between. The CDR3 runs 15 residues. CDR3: CASSPSTGTNYGYTF. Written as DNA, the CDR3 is TGTGCCAGCTCACCTAGCACAGGGACTAACTATGGCTACACCTTC.

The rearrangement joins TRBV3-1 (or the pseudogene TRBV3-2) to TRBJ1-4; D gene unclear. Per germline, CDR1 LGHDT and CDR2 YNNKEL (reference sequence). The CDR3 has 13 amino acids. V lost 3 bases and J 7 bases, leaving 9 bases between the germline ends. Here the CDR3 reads CASSHSALEKLFF. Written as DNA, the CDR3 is TGTGCCAGCAGCCATTCCGCTCTTGAAAAACTGTTTTTT.

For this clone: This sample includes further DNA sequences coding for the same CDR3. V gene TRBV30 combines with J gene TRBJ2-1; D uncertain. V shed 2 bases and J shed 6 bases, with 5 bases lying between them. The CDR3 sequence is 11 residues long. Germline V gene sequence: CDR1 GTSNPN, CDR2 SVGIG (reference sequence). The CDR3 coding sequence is TGTGCCTGGAGTTTGGGCAATGAGCAGTTCTTC. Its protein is CAWSLGNEQFF.

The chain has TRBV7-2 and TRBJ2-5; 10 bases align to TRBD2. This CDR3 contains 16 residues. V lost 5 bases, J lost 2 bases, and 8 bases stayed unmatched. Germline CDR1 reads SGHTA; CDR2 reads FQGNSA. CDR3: CASSPYPAGGQETQYF. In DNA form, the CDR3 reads TGTGCCAGCAGCCCCTACCCAGCGGGAGGGCAAGAGACCCAGTACTTC.

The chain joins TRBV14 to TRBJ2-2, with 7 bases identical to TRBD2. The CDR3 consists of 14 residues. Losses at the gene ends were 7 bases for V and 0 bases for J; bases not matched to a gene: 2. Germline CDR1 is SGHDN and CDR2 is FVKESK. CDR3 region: CASKTSPNTGELFF. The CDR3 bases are TGTGCCAGCAAGACTAGCCCGAACACCGGGGAGCTGTTTTTT. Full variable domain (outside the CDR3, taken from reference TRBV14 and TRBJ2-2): EAGVTQFPSHSVIEKGQTVTLRCDPISGHDNLYWYRRVMGKEIKFLLHFVKESKQDESGMPNNRFLAERTGGTYSTLKVQPAELEDSGVYFCASKTSPNTGELFFGEGSRLTVL.

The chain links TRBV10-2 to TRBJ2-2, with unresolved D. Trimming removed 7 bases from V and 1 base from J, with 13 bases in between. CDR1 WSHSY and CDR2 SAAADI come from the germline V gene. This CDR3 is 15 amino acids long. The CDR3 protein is CASTSPQMNTGELFF. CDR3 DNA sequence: TGCGCCAGCACGTCCCCCCAGATGAACACCGGGGAGCTGTTTTTT.

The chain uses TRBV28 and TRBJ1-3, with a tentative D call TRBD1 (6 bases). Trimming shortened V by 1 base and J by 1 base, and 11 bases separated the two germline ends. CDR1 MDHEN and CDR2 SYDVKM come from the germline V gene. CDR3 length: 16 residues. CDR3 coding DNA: TGTGCCAGCAGTTTATACAGGGTTCTATCTGGAAACACCATATATTTT. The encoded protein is CASSLYRVLSGNTIYF.

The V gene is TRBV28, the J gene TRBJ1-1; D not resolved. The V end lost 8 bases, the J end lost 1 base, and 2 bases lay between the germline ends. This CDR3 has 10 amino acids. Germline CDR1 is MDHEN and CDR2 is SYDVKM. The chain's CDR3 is CASQNTEAFF. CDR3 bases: TGTGCCAGCCAGAACACTGAAGCTTTCTTT.

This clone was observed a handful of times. CDR3 residues: CASSLRWASGNTIYF. For the CDR3, the DNA is TGCGCCAGCAGCCTACGATGGGCCTCTGGAAACACCATATATTTT. The genes are TRBV5-1 and TRBJ1-3, with D uncertain. The V and J ends lost 4 bases and 0 bases respectively, with 11 bases between them. Germline CDR1 is SGHRS and CDR2 is YFSETQ. The CDR3 consists of 15 residues.